One and the same sample provided the 6 T cell receptor beta chains below, sequenced in a study of cytomegalovirus exposure and HLA in healthy donors. Primers for the PCR totalled 60 Vbeta and 13 Jbeta. Only in-frame clones appear in the TCRdb table, and some are missing; sequencing was by immunoSEQ multiplex PCR. In the table there are more than 150,000 clones, 76% of which are singletons. The sequenced material came from PBMCs. The source is a man aged 18 to 29 in good health and CMV-seronegative.

The chain uses TRBV11-1 and TRBJ2-5; no definite D call. The V end lost 1 base, the J end lost 4 bases, and 10 bases lay between the germline ends. This CDR3 has 14 amino acids. The germline V gene encodes CDR1 SGHAT and CDR2 FQDESV (reference sequence). The CDR3 bases are TGTGCCAGCAGCTTAGACCAAGCGCGAGAGACCCAGTACTTC. This encodes CASSLDQARETQYF. The full variable domain, with the rest looked up from reference TRBV11-1 and TRBJ2-5, is EAEVAQSPRYKITEKSQAVAFWCDPISGHATLYWYRQILGQGPELLVQFQDESVVDDSQLPKDRFSAERLKGVDSTLKIQPAELGDSAMYLCASSLDQARETQYFGPGTRLLVL.

The CDR3 protein is CASSEEGAGVRLGNQPQHF. The CDR3 coding sequence is TGTGCCAGCAGTGAAGAGGGGGCAGGAGTAAGGTTGGGGAATCAGCCCCAGCATTTT. The V call is TRBV6-1, the J call TRBJ1-5, with 7 nucleotides matching TRBD1. The CDR3 has 19 amino acids. CDR1 MNHNS and CDR2 SASEGT come from the germline V gene. V was clipped by 1 base and J by 4 bases; unmatched bases: 16.

The table lists this clone with a few counts. The V call is TRBV7-9, the J call TRBJ1-1; D may be TRBD1 (6 bases). The CDR3 runs to 14 residues. The germline V gene encodes CDR1 SEHNR and CDR2 FQNEAQ (reference sequence). V lost 5 bases and J lost 0, with 10 bases in between. CDR3 in amino acids: CASSPGQLNTEAFF. The CDR3 coding sequence is TGTGCCAGCAGCCCTGGACAGTTGAACACTGAAGCTTTCTTT.

This clone appeared a single time. A read error may produce the germline difference seen at one junction end. V gene TRBV7-6 combines with J gene TRBJ1-4, with TRBD1 matching 9 bases. CDR3 length: 12 amino acids. In germline, CDR1 is SGHVS, CDR2 FNYEAQ. As DNA, the CDR3 is TGTGCCAGCAGGACACAAACCGGGACAGGGTATTTT. Translating it yields CASRTQTGTGYF.

The V gene is TRBV10-3, the J gene TRBJ1-6, with no clear D. The CDR3 extends over 12 amino acids. Trimming took 4 bases from V and 7 from J, leaving 5 bases between them. Germline CDR1 reads ENHRY; CDR2 reads SYGVKD. The CDR3 spells CAISGGNSPLHF. The CDR3 region has the DNA TGTGCCATCAGTGGAGGAAATTCACCCCTCCACTTT.

The gene calls are TRBV5-4 and TRBJ1-6; D is undetermined. V lost 4 bases, J lost 2 bases, and 13 bases lay in between. CDR1 and CDR2 (germline): SGHNT, YYREEE (reference sequence). The CDR3 is 16 amino acids. The CDR3 loop is CASSAGGDTYNSPLHF. CDR3 coding DNA: TGTGCCAGCAGCGCGGGCGGCGACACCTATAATTCACCCCTCCACTTT.